The 8 T cell receptor beta chains presented below share a single source sample, sequenced in a study of cytomegalovirus exposure and HLA in healthy donors. Assay used: immunoSEQ multiplex PCR; TCRdb lists only in-frame clones, some missing. The table records some 98,000 clones, around 88% of them present only once. Input material: PBMCs. These TCRs come from a woman aged 30 to 39 in good health and CMV-seronegative.

The rearrangement uses TRBV9 and TRBJ2-1, with TRBD1 matching over 7 bases. Trimming took 4 bases from V and 2 from J; bases not matched to a gene: 9. This CDR3 spans 16 amino acids. Germline lookup yields CDR1 SGDLS and CDR2 YYNGEE. The CDR3 reads CASSLWTGATYNEQFF. As DNA, the CDR3 is TGTGCCAGCAGCTTATGGACAGGCGCGACCTACAATGAGCAGTTCTTC. Supplemented by reference TRBV9 and TRBJ2-1, the full variable domain reads DSGVTQTPKHLITATGQRVTLRCSPRSGDLSVYWYQQSLDQGLQFLIQYYNGEERAKGNILERFSAQQFPDLHSELNLSSLELGDSALYFCASSLWTGATYNEQFFGPGTRLTVL.

This clone has only one observation. The CDR3 spells CASSQGSGTTYEQYF. The CDR3 nucleotides read TGTGCCAGCAGCCAAGGTAGCGGGACTACCTACGAGCAGTACTTC. The chain joins TRBV14 to TRBJ2-7; 8 bases match TRBD2. Trimming cost V 1 base and J 2 bases; bases outside gene matches: 4. CDR1 and CDR2 from the germline V gene are SGHDN and FVKESK. The CDR3 is 15 residues long.

The chain uses TRBV5-6 and TRBJ2-1, with TRBD2 as a possible D gene (5 bases). Germline CDR1 reads SGHDT; CDR2 reads YYEEEE. Trimming left V 4 bases short and J 7 bases short, with 24 bases between. The CDR3 is 17 amino acids. The CDR3 DNA is TGTGCCAGCAGCACGGGATCGTGGCTCCGACGGGTGAATGAGCAGTTCTTC. Amino acids: CASSTGSWLRRVNEQFF.

The chain employs TRBV10-1 and TRBJ1-2; a possible D gene is TRBD1 (5 bases). Germline lookup yields CDR1 WNHNN and CDR2 SYGVQD (reference sequence). This CDR3 is built from 15 residues. Trimming shortened V by 3 bases and J by 4 bases, and 15 bases separated the two germline ends. The CDR3 DNA reads TGCGCCAGCAGTGATTCGCGTTTCGGGGGCTATGGCTACACCTTC. Protein product: CASSDSRFGGYGYTF.

The V and J genes are TRBV5-1 and TRBJ2-5; a weak D match, TRBD2 (6 bases). V lost 2 bases and J 6 bases, leaving 14 bases between the germline ends. The germline CDR1 and CDR2 sequences are SGHRS and YFSETQ. The CDR3 runs 14 residues. CDR3 sequence reads: CASSFGEERKTQYF. The CDR3 DNA follows: TGCGCCAGCAGCTTCGGGGAGGAGAGGAAGACCCAGTACTTC.

This chain links TRBV7-9 with TRBJ1-1; D might be TRBD1 (5 bases). The CDR3 covers 14 residues. CDR1 is SEHNR and CDR2 is FQNEAQ in the germline V gene (reference sequence). V was cut by 4 bases and J by 1 base, with 10 bases left in between. As DNA, the CDR3 is TGTGCCAGCAGCTCGAGAAGGGGGAACACTGAAGCTTTCTTT. Protein: CASSSRRGNTEAFF. Full variable domain (rest looked up from reference TRBV7-9 and TRBJ1-1): DTGVSQNPRHKITKRGQNVTFRCDPISEHNRLYWYRQTLGQGPEFLTYFQNEAQLEKSRLLSDRFSAERPKGSFSTLEIQRTEQGDSAMYLCASSSRRGNTEAFFGQGTRLTVV.

This clone was recorded once. The CDR3 loop is CASSSSGGPPGSSGANVLTF. CDR3 DNA sequence: TGCGCCAGCAGCTCGTCAGGGGGCCCCCCTGGTAGCTCTGGGGCCAACGTCCTGACTTTC. This chain joins TRBV5-1 and TRBJ2-6; 8 nucleotides align to TRBD1. Germline values: CDR1 SGHRS, CDR2 YFSETQ. This CDR3 is built from 20 residues. After removal of 3 bases from V and 0 bases from J, the junction contained 14 bases not matched to a gene.

The chain combines TRBV27 with TRBJ2-7, with 8 positions matching TRBD1. V dropped 6 bases and J dropped 3; count of bases not matched to a gene: 4. Germline assignment: CDR1 MNHEY and CDR2 SMNVEV (reference sequence). The length of the CDR3 is 13 residues. The CDR3 nucleotides read TGTGCCAGCAGAGGACAGGGATTCTACGAGCAGTACTTC. Its translation: CASRGQGFYEQYF.